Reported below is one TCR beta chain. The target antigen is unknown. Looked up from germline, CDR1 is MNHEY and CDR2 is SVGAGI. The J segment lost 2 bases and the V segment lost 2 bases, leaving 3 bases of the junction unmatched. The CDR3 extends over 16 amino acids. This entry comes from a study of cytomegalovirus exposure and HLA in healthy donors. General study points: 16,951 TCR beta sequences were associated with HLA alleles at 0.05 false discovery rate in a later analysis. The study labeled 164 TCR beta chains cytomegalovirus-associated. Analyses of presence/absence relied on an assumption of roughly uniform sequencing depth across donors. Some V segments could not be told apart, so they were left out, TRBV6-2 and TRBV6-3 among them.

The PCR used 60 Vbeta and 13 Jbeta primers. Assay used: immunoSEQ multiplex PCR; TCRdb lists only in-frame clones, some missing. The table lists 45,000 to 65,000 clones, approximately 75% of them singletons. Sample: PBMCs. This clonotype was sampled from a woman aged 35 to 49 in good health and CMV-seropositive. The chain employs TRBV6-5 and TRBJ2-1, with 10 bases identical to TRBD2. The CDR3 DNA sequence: TGTGCCAGCAGTTACACTAGCGGGGCCCCCTACAATGAGCAGTTCTTC. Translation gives CASSYTSGAPYNEQFF.